This T cell receptor beta chain was obtained from a study of regulatory and conventional T cells in RAG deficiency. Study summary: CID or atypical SCID patients with hypomorphic RAG mutations often have autoimmunity.

Genomic DNA came from blood conventional CD4+ T cells gated CD25-low CD127-high. The CDR3 is made up of 14 amino acids. Germline CDR1 ENHRY, CDR2 SYGVKD. Trimming at V came to 0 bases and at J to 8 bases, leaving 4 bases not matched to a gene. The data were produced by immunoSEQ multiplex PCR, yet TCRdb's version contains in-frame clones alone and is incomplete. The table has some 8,800 clones, over 85% seen once. V usage is TRBV10-3 and J usage is TRBJ1-2, with 9 bases identical to TRBD1. Input material: CD4+ effector T cells sorted from blood. The receptor comes from a human donor with RAG deficiency presenting as severe combined immunodeficiency. The CDR3: CAISESTGGGGYTF. CDR3 bases: TGTGCCATCAGTGAGTCGACAGGGGGAGGGGGCTACACCTTC.